This T cell receptor beta chain was identified during a study of cytomegalovirus exposure and HLA in healthy donors (dated by TCRdb to 2016 to 2017). Background on the whole study: An earlier analysis of some 600 of the donors reported approximately 280 Gb of sequence data and 117 million unique TCR beta sequences obtained from around 190 million T cells. An early release that covered around 590 HLA-typed donors contained about 300 gigabases of sequencing data and around 80 million unique TCR sequences. Of the approximately 400 genotyped donors, over 65% fell in the genetic ancestry cluster associated with self-reported Caucasian donors. The study was designed to test whether signatures of past pathogen exposure could be identified by cataloging public T cell receptors. The T cell repertoires of 670 or so subjects were profiled by immunosequencing and related to cytomegalovirus serostatus. In addition to the first cohort of approximately 670 subjects, a separate validation cohort of 120 different subjects was used. To predict cytomegalovirus infection status, the study combined high-throughput TCR immunosequencing, statistical association of individual TCRs with disease status, and machine learning. A later analysis re-examined previously published TCR beta repertoires from 500 to 700 donors and added high-resolution HLA genotyping to investigate patterns of TCR occurrence. The later analysis used no new phenotypic data to find candidate immune exposures, relying instead on TCR beta sequences and their occurrence across donors. An earlier analysis of several hundred of the donors applied high-throughput TCR beta sequencing to assess whether each TCR beta V gene segment acted as functional or pseudogenic. Alongside the repertoire data, information on donor age, sex, ethnicity and CMV serostatus was compiled. In a later genetic analysis, genome-wide SNP genotypes for about three fifths of the roughly 670 donors were used, and that subset was treated as a discovery cohort. All discovery cohort repertoires had been generated using a single sequencing platform. HLA typing covered class I and class II loci at four-digit resolution. Typing coverage differed by locus: A, B, C, DRB1 and DQB1 were typed in about 620-640 donors, DQA1 in about 510, DPA1 in around 610, and DPB1 in just under 490. Roughly 5 DR-DQ haplotypes were handled as single units for association and clustering, since linkage in the cohort was strong. Among some 410 genotyped donors of the cohort, an average of approximately 250,000 unique TCR beta nucleotide sequences were sequenced per donor, roughly 18% of them non-productive. Here is what the overall study found, with its caveats: Presence/absence analyses assumed roughly uniform sequencing depth across donors, an assumption that may not hold. In an earlier analysis of 587 of the donors, most TCR beta V segments were observed in productive rearrangements about 90% or about 30% of the time, broadly matching IMGT annotations. An association between a missense DCLRE1C variant and V-gene and J-gene trimming of TCR beta chains was found in a later genetic analysis and replicated in an independent cohort. Specific HLA alleles were associated with 15,000 to 20,000 TCR beta sequences at a false discovery rate of 0.05 in a later analysis. The authors suggested that the approach could potentially be generalized to other disease states and immunological phenotypes. In a later analysis, the rate of TCR association differed among HLA loci, with DRB1 alleles having the most associated TCRs and HLA-C alleles having the fewest. Linkage disequilibrium might explain the correlated functional status among segregating V segments, but an unknown experimental factor could not be ruled out. A further reported finding was that TCR beta sequences accurately predicted the HLA-A and HLA-B alleles for most subjects in the first cohort. Only TCR beta chains were sequenced in this cohort, and the absence of alpha or paired-chain data limited detectable features. The study gave a list of 150 to 200 TCR beta chains associated with cytomegalovirus. A later analysis found that HLA-associated TCR beta chains were more clonally expanded and had lower generation probabilities than equally common non-associated chains. Some IMGT-functional V segments, including TRBV6-2 and TRBV6-3, could not be distinguished by the 87-base-pair reads and were therefore excluded. A cluster of highly shared sequence variants was judged likely to be a technical artifact of the sequencing pipeline. According to a later analysis, parvovirus B19, influenza, CMV and Epstein-Barr virus appeared linked to several top co-occurrence clusters. Because HLA typing was unavailable for some donors at each locus, only the typed subset was used in association tests. When HLA alleles, especially DR and DQ, strongly co-occurred, TCR associations were difficult to assign to individual alleles. In a later genetic analysis, fewer N-insertions in productive TCRs were reported among donors in an Asian-associated ancestry cluster than the approximately 670-donor mean. Across donors, most TCR sequences were observed very rarely, whereas some public TCRs were present in many individuals. The classifier was reported to diagnose cytomegalovirus status with high specificity and sensitivity in both the original cohort and the validation cohort. Most CMV-associated TCR beta chains appeared to be HLA-restricted in a later analysis, and the HLA associations seemed to be driven largely by CMV exposure. The earlier analysis of some 540 of the donors excluded approximately 17 rarely observed V segments, including chromosome 9 orphons, because counts were too low. CMV serostatus was the only immune exposure information available for the cohort. In vitro tests confirmed that a few of the cytomegalovirus-associated TCR beta chains recognize cytomegalovirus antigens.

On this clone: Its specific antigen is unknown. The sample holds no much larger clone one base away, and base qualities are not on file.

The cohort was made up of 500 to 850 healthy bone marrow donors. At the time of sampling, all cohort members were nominally healthy, though unrecorded immune exposures were likely present. The donor tested CMV seronegative, placing the donor among the 350 or so seronegative members of the cohort. A peripheral blood sample was collected from each donor, and TCR beta sequencing was performed on peripheral blood mononuclear cells. The Qiagen DNeasy Blood Extraction Kit was used to extract genomic DNA from the blood cell samples. CDR1 SGHVS and CDR2 FQNEAQ were looked up in the germline V gene. Trimming leaves V shorter by 1 base and J shorter by 0 bases, with the junction holding 6 bases beyond the gene matches. The CDR3 sequence holds 19 residues, the cysteine and phenylalanine included. Only CDR3 DNA remains: 57 bases, in frame from the first base. Preparation of the library involved the immunoSEQ multiplex PCR assay. For the multiplex PCR, a mixture combining 60 forward primers for TCR Vbeta segments and 13 reverse primers for TCR Jbeta segments was used. A multiplex PCR assay on genomic DNA amplified the CDR3 region of rearranged TCR beta genes. The amplified TCR beta libraries were sequenced on the Illumina HiSeq System as 87-base-pair reads. The study's own analysis went as follows. A later analysis tallied roughly 76 million unique TCR beta chains across the 666 repertoires, and 10 million to 11 million of those chains were shared by two or more donors. To remove PCR and sequencing errors, raw reads were error-corrected and collapsed into unique sequences using a nearest-neighbor algorithm that merged closely related sequences. CDR3 sequences were aligned to IMGT reference sequences to assign V, D and J gene segments. For a sequence to be retained, a match of at least six nucleotides to both a V gene segment and a J gene segment was required. Rearrangements were called productive when the CDR3 lacked stop codons and stayed in frame with V and J; all others were non-productive. Following IMGT convention, CDR3 was defined as the stretch from the second conserved V-encoded cysteine to the conserved J-encoded phenylalanine. Sequences without an unambiguous match to a single V gene segment were excluded from the earlier analysis of almost 600 of the donors. An earlier analysis of almost 600 of the donors classified V segments as functional when productive rearrangements were above 56.7% and as segregating when the standard deviation between donors was above 5%. A statistical classification framework was developed to diagnose cytomegalovirus status using the catalog of TCR beta chain sequences. V and J gene assignment, in a later analysis, came from comparing TCR nucleotide sequences with IMGT/GENE-DB human TR gene sequences. In a later analysis, CDR3 sequences and most-parsimonious VDJ recombination scenarios were assigned using the TCRdist pipeline. In a later analysis, each TCR beta chain was defined by its CDR3 amino acid sequence together with its V-gene family, and reads lacking a unique V-gene family were excluded. A later analysis removed 600 or so highly shared, low-generation-probability nucleotide sequences to deal with suspected cross-contamination and a sequencing artifact. A later analysis calculated a clonal expansion index for each public chain from normalized within-repertoire ranks of inferred template counts. Generation probabilities in a later analysis came from a VDJ recombination model fitted to out-of-frame rearrangements, and those results were checked against IGoR. In a later analysis, hypergeometric tests were used to score TCR-TCR, TCR-HLA and TCR-CMV co-occurrence, with a repertoire-size bias correction applied to TCR pairs. False discovery rates were estimated in a later analysis by permuting HLA or CMV assignments 20 times. In a later analysis, co-occurring TCRs were grouped using DBSCAN, and TCRdist sequence similarity was added for clustering within HLA-allele-positive subsets. For co-occurrence clustering, repertoires with fewer than 30,000 or more than 120,000 public chains were excluded, along with five repertoires with anomalous nucleotide sharing. Entries here come from immuneACCESS through TCRdb and include only in-frame sequences with V and J called. Some clones fail to appear in such tables; in the studies checked, an unresolved V gene covers under half of the shortfall, and the cause of the remainder is unknown. The V and J calls and clone size were taken over from that table, and D and trimming were inferred from the DNA. A total of 100,000 to 150,000 clones appear in this sample, 73% of them only once. Around 4% of the sample is held by the ten biggest clonotypes.

The sample consisted of PBMCs. The chain couples TRBV7-8 to TRBJ2-4; 13 nucleotides in the junction match TRBD2. This receptor was taken from a woman in her thirties or forties in good health and CMV-seronegative. For the CDR3, the sequence is CASSLEGLAGPLAKNIQYF. The sequenced DNA: TGTGCCAGCAGCTTAGAGGGACTAGCGGGGCCTCTAGCCAAAAACATTCAGTACTTC.